These 6 T cell receptor beta chains originate from one sample sequenced in a study of T-cell reconstitution after alpha-beta-depleted transplantation in children. Unique molecular identifiers featured in how the TCRbeta library was prepared. In TCRdb, the PCR reads were re-called with MiXCR into one record per CDR3 protein. The data hold some 200,000 distinct CDR3 sequences, with about 7% observed a single time. The sequenced sample was PBMCs, obtained before TCRalphabeta/CD19-depleted stem cell transplant. These receptors were obtained from a boy aged 2 to 10 with acute lymphoblastic leukemia, due to receive a stem cell transplant.

This clonotype was seen repeatedly, ten times or more. The rearrangement links TRBV28 to TRBJ2-3; D perhaps matches TRBD2 (5 bases). The CDR3 length is 15 residues. Trimming pared 5 bases from V and 3 bases from J, leaving 15 bases between. Looked up from germline, CDR1 is MDHEN and CDR2 is SYDVKM. The DNA for the CDR3 is TGTGCCAGCAGTCCCTGGGCAGAGGGAACAGATACGCAGTATTTT. Amino acid sequence: CASSPWAEGTDTQYF.

This clonotype has only a few counts. This chain connects TRBV7-2 to TRBJ2-3; 10 bases are a match to TRBD2. J lost 7 bases, V lost 5 bases, and 12 bases had no gene match. The germline V gene encodes CDR1 SGHTA and CDR2 FQGNSA. The CDR3 consists of 16 residues. The DNA for the CDR3 is TGTGCCAGCAGCCCATGGGCCACTAGCGGGACAAATACGCAGTATTTT. Its translation is CASSPWATSGTNTQYF.

This clonotype was picked up many times. The CDR3 spells CASTGGTYEQYF. CDR3 DNA: TGTGCCAGCACAGGCGGTACCTACGAGCAGTACTTC. The chain carries TRBV2 and TRBJ2-7, with D uncertain. Germline assignment: CDR1 SNHLY and CDR2 FYNNEI. CDR3 length: 12 residues. V lost 7 bases and J lost 2, with 9 bases in between.

This clonotype came up many times. CDR3 residues: CASSQDLRRSDTSYNEQFF. CDR3 nucleotide sequence: TGTGCCAGCAGCCAAGACTTAAGGAGGAGCGACACCTCCTACAATGAGCAGTTCTTC. This chain uses TRBV4-2 with TRBJ2-1, with a weak D call TRBD2 (5 bases). The germline CDR1 and CDR2 sequences are LGHNA and YNFKEQ. Trimming left V 0 bases short and J 0 bases short, with 18 bases between. The CDR3 spans 19 residues.

This clonotype was seen a handful of times. The chain uses TRBV2 and TRBJ1-6, with 10 positions matching TRBD1. With 2 bases clipped from V and 10 bases from J, the junction kept 8 bases outside the gene matches. The CDR3 has 16 amino acids. Germline loops: CDR1 SNHLY, CDR2 FYNNEI. The CDR3 protein is CASSEWAGQGRSPLHF. In DNA form, the CDR3 reads TGTGCCAGCAGTGAATGGGCGGGACAGGGGCGCTCACCCCTCCACTTT.

This clonotype was counted ten times or more. The chain joins TRBV20-1 to TRBJ2-1, with TRBD2 matching over 9 bases. J gave up 0 bases and V 3 bases, and 6 bases lay outside the gene matches. CDR1 and CDR2 (germline): DFQATT, SNEGSKA (reference sequence). This CDR3 contains 16 residues. CDR3 sequence (DNA): TGCAGTGCTAGTCGGCGGGGGGGATACTCCTACAATGAGCAGTTCTTC. This codes for CSASRRGGYSYNEQFF.